The TCR beta chain described here comes from a study of shared clonotypes between healthy human individuals. This CDR3 is 14 amino acids long. Trimming cost V 1 base and J 5 bases; bases outside gene matches: 5. CDR1 is LGHNA, CDR2 YNFKEQ, per germline. Assay used: immunoSEQ multiplex PCR; TCRdb lists only in-frame clones, some missing. The sample holds 2 million or so clones, roughly 94% seen once. CD45RO-negative CD8 cells positively selected for CCR7 made up the naive population, which excluded terminally differentiated effector memory CD45RA+ cells. The TCR sequence derives from a man younger than 30 in good health. The source material was naive CD8+ T cells sorted from blood. This chain joins TRBV4-2 and TRBJ2-7; 7 nucleotides match TRBD1. The CDR3 nucleotides read TGTGCCAGCAGCCAAGTAGGGGGCAGGGACGAGCAGTACTTC. Its protein product is CASSQVGGRDEQYF.